The 17 T cell receptor beta chains below come from one sample, sequenced in a study of Graves' ophthalmopathy and Graves' hyperthyroidism. Amplification of TCR beta CDR3 regions used RNA transcripts. An opening RT-PCR round employed HTBI primers and preceded a second-round multiplex PCR. TCRdb fed the multiplex PCR reads into MiXCR, producing one record per CDR3 protein. The profile covers around 1.1 million distinct CDR3 sequences, with less than 45% appearing a single time and 11% taken by the ten largest. Sequenced input: peripheral blood or thyroid tissue (not recorded which). Receptor source: an adult man with Graves' hyperthyroidism.

This clonotype was observed a few times. The chain has TRBV5-5 and TRBJ1-2; 10 bases fit TRBD1. The trim removed 4 bases at V and 3 bases at J, leaving 6 bases unmatched. Per germline, CDR1 SGHKS and CDR2 YYEKEE (reference sequence). The CDR3 extends over 15 amino acids. The CDR3 loop reads CASSPGTGADYGYTF. The CDR3 DNA reads TGTGCCAGCAGCCCGGGGACAGGGGCGGACTATGGCTACACCTTC.

This clonotype was observed at least ten times. This sequence joins TRBV9 and TRBJ1-3, with D uncertain. Germline V gene sequence: CDR1 SGDLS, CDR2 YYNGEE. Deletions cut 0 bases from V and 4 bases from J, with 11 bases between. The CDR3 has 15 amino acids. The CDR3 here is CASSVDSRKGNTIYF. The CDR3 coding sequence is TGTGCCAGCAGCGTAGATAGCAGAAAAGGAAACACCATATATTTT. The whole variable domain, filled in from reference TRBV9 and TRBJ1-3, reads DSGVTQTPKHLITATGQRVTLRCSPRSGDLSVYWYQQSLDQGLQFLIQYYNGEERAKGNILERFSAQQFPDLHSELNLSSLELGDSALYFCASSVDSRKGNTIYFGEGSWLTVV.

The table lists this clonotype with a few counts. The rearrangement links TRBV10-3 to TRBJ2-7; no definite D call. Between the trimmed V and J ends, which lost 10 bases and 2 bases, there was a span of 15 bases. The CDR3 consists of 13 residues. Germline CDR1 and CDR2: ENHRY and SYGVKD. CDR3 residues: CATRPSEAYEQYF. The CDR3 nucleotides read TGTGCCACCCGCCCGAGCGAGGCCTACGAGCAGTACTTC.

This clonotype occurred a few times. This chain joins TRBV12-3 or TRBV12-4 and TRBJ1-4, with D tentatively TRBD1 (6 bases). Trimming left V 6 bases short and J 5 bases short, with 13 bases between. CDR3 length equals 14 residues. The chain's CDR3 is CASSRWTANEKLFF. The CDR3 bases are TGTGCCAGCAGCCGATGGACAGCCAATGAAAAACTGTTTTTT.

This clonotype has a handful of counts. The chain links TRBV28 to TRBJ2-7, with D possibly matching TRBD2 (6 bases). Trimming took 6 bases from V and 2 from J, leaving 14 bases between them. The CDR3 has 14 amino acids. Germline CDR1 MDHEN, CDR2 SYDVKM. CDR3 nucleotide sequence: TGTGCCAGCAGCCTAAAGGGACTTACCTACGAGCAGTACTTC. Its protein is CASSLKGLTYEQYF.

At least ten counts were recorded for this clonotype. This chain connects TRBV7-8 to TRBJ2-7, with 7 bases identical to TRBD1. With 5 bases clipped from V and 3 bases from J, the junction kept 10 bases outside the gene matches. The CDR3 totals 15 residues. Per the germline V gene, CDR1 is SGHVS and CDR2 is FQNEAQ. The CDR3 region is CASSPGQANLYEQYF. The CDR3 DNA reads as TGTGCCAGCAGCCCCGGACAGGCAAACCTCTACGAGCAGTACTTC.

This clonotype has ten or more counts. The CDR3 sequence is CSAKTSGGSEQYF. The DNA of the CDR3 is TGCAGTGCTAAAACTAGCGGGGGTTCCGAGCAGTACTTC. V is TRBV20-1 and J is TRBJ2-7; 11 positions match TRBD2. Trimming at V came to 4 bases and at J to 6 bases, leaving 5 bases not matched to a gene. Germline loops: CDR1 DFQATT, CDR2 SNEGSKA (reference sequence). This CDR3 has 13 residues.

This clonotype was detected many times. The chain links TRBV10-3 to TRBJ2-7, with 7 bases that match TRBD1. The germline V gene encodes CDR1 ENHRY and CDR2 SYGVKD. V lost 7 bases to trimming and J lost 5 bases; unmatched junction nucleotides: 8. This CDR3 is built from 13 residues. CDR3 nucleotide sequence: TGTGCCATCAAGGAGACAGGGCACGACGAGCAGTACTTC. Translating it yields CAIKETGHDEQYF.

V gene TRBV4-1 combines with J gene TRBJ2-7; 7 nucleotides line up with TRBD1. CDR1 is MGHRA, CDR2 YSYEKL, per germline. Trimming removed 1 base from V and 3 bases from J; junction bases left unmatched: 12. CDR3 length: 17 amino acids. CDR3 sequence (DNA): TGCGCCAGCAGCCAAGGACACACAGGGGCATGGAACTACGAGCAGTACTTC. Protein product: CASSQGHTGAWNYEQYF.

V is TRBV4-1 and J is TRBJ2-5; 8 bases map to TRBD2. From germline, CDR1 is MGHRA and CDR2 YSYEKL. Losses at the gene ends were 0 bases for V and 9 bases for J; bases not matched to a gene: 12. The CDR3 has 16 residues. CDR3 nucleotide sequence: TGCGCCAGCAGCCAAGACTTGGCGGGGGGCTCCGAGTCCCAGTACTTC. Translation: CASSQDLAGGSESQYF.

This clonotype was counted many times. The CDR3: CSASDYEQYF. The CDR3 region has the DNA TGCAGTGCTTCCGACTACGAGCAGTACTTC. This chain connects TRBV20-1 to TRBJ2-7; D gene unclear. CDR1 is DFQATT and CDR2 is SNEGSKA in the germline V gene (reference sequence). This CDR3 has 10 residues. Trimming took off 5 bases at V and 3 bases at J, with 5 bases between the two ends.

The CDR3 DNA is TGTGCCAGCAGGCCCCCGGGACAGTTGACCGGGGAGCTGTTTTTT. Amino acids: CASRPPGQLTGELFF. The J gene is TRBJ2-2, the V gene TRBV28; the match to TRBD1 covers 7 bases. Germline CDR1 and CDR2: MDHEN and SYDVKM. There are 15 residues in the CDR3. V trimming: 6 bases; J trimming: 5 bases; junction bases outside the gene matches: 9.

This clonotype was seen only a few times. V gene TRBV12-3 or TRBV12-4 combines with J gene TRBJ1-2; the match to TRBD1 covers 7 bases. The V gene end was trimmed by 5 bases and the J gene end by 6 bases; junction bases not matched to a gene: 15. CDR3 length: 16 residues. DNA of the CDR3: TGTGCCAGCAGTACGGGCTCGACAGGGATCGAGAATGGCTACACCTTC. This sequence encodes CASSTGSTGIENGYTF.

This clonotype has a single count. One end of the junction does not line up with germline, which may come from a read error. This chain connects TRBV7-2 to TRBJ1-4; D not certain. Germline CDR1 and CDR2: SGHTA and FQGNSA. The CDR3 loop spans 16 amino acids. The CDR3 loop reads CASSLGRGSSDEKLLF. The DNA for the CDR3 is TGTGCCAGCAGCTTAGGACGCGGTTCGTCGGATGAAAAACTGCTTTTT.

This clonotype was recorded at least ten times. This rearrangement joins TRBV5-6 to TRBJ1-2; D not certain. V was clipped by 1 base and J by 4 bases, with 11 bases between them. The CDR3 extends over 14 amino acids. Per germline, CDR1 SGHDT and CDR2 YYEEEE. This CDR3 reads CASSLLGAAYGYTF. The CDR3 nucleotides read TGTGCCAGCAGCTTGCTAGGTGCAGCCTATGGCTACACCTTC.

The genes are TRBV9 and TRBJ2-5; D ambiguous. Per germline, CDR1 SGDLS and CDR2 YYNGEE. V lost 0 bases and J lost 5, with 17 bases in between. The CDR3 is made up of 16 amino acids. Here the CDR3 reads CASSVGSSHAGETQYF. The CDR3, as DNA: TGTGCCAGCAGCGTAGGATCTAGTCATGCCGGGGAGACCCAGTACTTC.

The table lists this clonotype with many counts. The rearrangement joins TRBV29-1 to TRBJ1-2; TRBD1 agrees at 9 bases. The germline CDR1 and CDR2 sequences are SQVTM and ANQGSEA. The junction had 7 bases not matched to a gene; V was cut back by 6 bases and J by 5 bases. This CDR3 spans 13 amino acids. In DNA, the CDR3 is TGCAGCGTATGGTGGGACAGGGAATATGGCTACACCTTC. Its translation: CSVWWDREYGYTF. Full variable domain (outside the CDR3, taken from reference TRBV29-1 and TRBJ1-2): SAVISQKPSRDICQRGTSLTIQCQVDSQVTMMFWYRQQPGQSLTLIATANQGSEATYESGFVIDKFPISRPNLTFSTLTVSNMSPEDSSIYLCSVWWDREYGYTFGSGTRLTVV.